Sequencing of this T cell receptor beta chain was carried out in a study of T-cell reconstitution after alpha-beta-depleted transplantation in children. Study results and caveats: From newly produced T cells came most of the T-cell counts and diversity one year after transplant. The study traced high day-60 TCRbeta diversity in some patients to surviving recipient T cells and thymic progenitors. As was reported, about two months after transplant, alpha-beta T cells came from several hundred expanded graft clones.

Comments on this clonotype: Its antigen is unidentified.

This CDR3 is 14 amino acids long. With 1 base removed from V and 2 bases from J, the gap between germline ends came to 8 bases. Germline V lookup: CDR1 SGHRS, CDR2 YFSETQ. Unique molecular identifiers tagged the TCRbeta library. TCRdb called the PCR reads again in MiXCR, with one record for every CDR3 protein. The sample contains tens of thousands of distinct CDR3 sequences, 7.5% to 10% of which appear only once. The chain carries TRBV5-1 and TRBJ2-3; TRBD2 is a possible D gene (5 bases). The starting material was PBMCs, mostly from graft donor cells, obtained 60 days after TCRalphabeta/CD19-depleted stem cell transplant. The TCR sequence derives from a male patient under 10 years old who had a stem cell transplant for chronic granulomatous disease, so the T cells may come from the graft donor. CDR3 in amino acids: CASSLRGFTDTQYF. The CDR3 DNA reads TGCGCCAGCAGCTTGCGGGGTTTCACAGATACGCAGTATTTT.